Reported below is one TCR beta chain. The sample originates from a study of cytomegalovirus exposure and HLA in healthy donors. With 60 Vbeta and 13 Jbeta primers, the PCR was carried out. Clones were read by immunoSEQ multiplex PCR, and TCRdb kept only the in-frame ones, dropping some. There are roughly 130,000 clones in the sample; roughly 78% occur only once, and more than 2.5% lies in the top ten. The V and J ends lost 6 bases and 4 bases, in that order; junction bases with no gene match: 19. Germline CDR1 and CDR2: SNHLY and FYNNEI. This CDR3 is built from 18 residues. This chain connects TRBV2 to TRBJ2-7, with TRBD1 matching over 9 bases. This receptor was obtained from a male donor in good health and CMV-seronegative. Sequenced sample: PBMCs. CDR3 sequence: CASRAETPNRDRVYEQYF. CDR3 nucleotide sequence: TGTGCCAGCAGGGCAGAGACTCCCAACCGGGACAGGGTTTACGAGCAGTACTTC.